The clone carrying this T cell receptor (beta chain) was counted a single time. This specimen comes from a study of blood T cell repertoires in COVID-19. The assay was immunoSEQ multiplex PCR, and TCRdb's table has in-frame clones only and misses some. The data contain approximately 170,000 clones, roughly 84% of them singletons. This CDR3 comprises 13 residues. V shed 1 base, J shed 7 bases, and the junction held 3 bases outside the gene matches. The germline gives CDR1 KGHSH, CDR2 LQKENI. This sequence joins TRBV18 and TRBJ1-2; 7 bases align to TRBD1. This sequence originates from a woman in her 30s who had recovered from COVID-19. Sequencing input: PBMCs or T cells enriched from blood (not recorded which). CDR3 sequence (DNA): TGTGCCAGCTCACCACAATCAGGGGGTGGCTACACCTTC. Protein sequence: CASSPQSGGGYTF.